This T cell receptor beta chain emerged from a study of blood T cells in healthy people across ages. At least 5 micrograms of total RNA were extracted per sample. This clonotype turned up a few times. Its antigen is currently unknown. The study's findings and limits: Because sorting was not performed, PBMCs prevented conclusive naive versus antigen-experienced comparison. TCR beta diversity per million T cells fell roughly linearly with age.

Using a J-beta primer mix together with a sample-barcoded 5' primer, a second PCR was run for about 6 to 12 cycles. Each CDR3 protein gets one entry after TCRdb re-called the 5' RACE reads with MiXCR. The sample carries 750,000 to 850,000 distinct CDR3 sequences, roughly 25% recorded once. This sample was shared with a second study, whose subject was T cells of mothers and their children.

The material sequenced was blood. The TCR sequence derives from a boy younger than 18 in good health.

CDR3 bases: TGTGCCAGCAGTTTGGGGACCAGGGGATCGAACTATGGCTACACCTTC. Encoded protein: CASSLGTRGSNYGYTF. The rearrangement uses TRBV28 and TRBJ1-2; tentatively, D is TRBD1 (6 bases). The CDR3 spans 16 residues. V lost 3 bases to trimming and J lost 2 bases, with 16 bases between them. The germline V gene encodes CDR1 MDHEN and CDR2 SYDVKM.